This T cell receptor (beta chain) was sequenced during a study of cytomegalovirus exposure and HLA in healthy donors. PCR used 60 Vbeta primers and 13 Jbeta primers. Assay used: immunoSEQ multiplex PCR; TCRdb lists only in-frame clones, some missing. This sample contains 60,000 to 70,000 clones. For this clone: What it recognizes is unknown.

Donors consisted of healthy bone marrow donors. The CDR3 is 14 amino acids. With V trimmed by 1 base and J by 3 bases, 3 bases remained unmatched. The germline gives CDR1 SNHLY, CDR2 FYNNEI. General study points: The study labeled fewer than 200 TCR beta chains cytomegalovirus-associated. A later analysis showed that HLA-associated TCR beta chains had undergone more clonal expansion than equally common others. Confirmation was obtained in vitro that three CMV-associated chains are specific for CMV antigens.

The receptor was derived from a boy aged 5-17 years in good health and CMV-seronegative. The specimen sequenced was PBMCs. The gene calls are TRBV2 and TRBJ2-7, with 7 bases that match TRBD1. CDR3 bases: TGTGCCAGCAGTGAAGGGACAGGAAACTACGAGCAGTACTTC. Protein product: CASSEGTGNYEQYF.